These T cell receptor beta chains were read from a single sample in a study of T cells in Graves' hyperthyroidism and ophthalmopathy. Each CDR3 protein is one row after TCRdb ran MiXCR on the multiplex PCR reads. The sample has around 490,000 distinct CDR3 sequences; nearly 20% are singletons. The sequenced sample consisted of blood. The receptors were gathered from a man aged 35-49 years with Graves' ophthalmopathy. Each CDR3 is given without its conserved first and last residue. A D gene is named only where the DNA matches it firmly. Only some rows state a clone size, as once, few, many or a class for expanded clones.

. few TRBJ2-1 TRBV5-5 ASSLTWAEQF
. . TRBJ2-3 TRBV7-9 ASSLGTSPSTDTQY
TRBD1 . TRBJ2-4 TRBV28 ASSYRGWGAKNIQY
. few TRBJ1-5 TRBV19 ASSIVGGNQPQH
TRBD2 . TRBJ2-7 TRBV29-1 SGRTSGNLGEQY
. few TRBJ1-1 TRBV14 ASSQIGGLQNTEAF
. many TRBJ2-7 TRBV30 AWTTETYEQY
. . TRBJ1-2 TRBV6-1 ASSFGGAVGYT
. few TRBJ1-1 TRBV10-3 AITKLESNTEAF
. . TRBJ2-5 TRBV20-1 SASGREETQY
. many TRBJ1-1 TRBV28 ASTGPPNTEAF
. . TRBJ1-3 TRBV30 AWSVRGGLRNTIY
TRBD1 once TRBJ2-4 TRBV18 ASSPLTDRPLDKNIQY
. few TRBJ2-5 TRBV2 ASSGHGETQY
TRBD1 . TRBJ2-7 TRBV20-1 SAVDRGVFDEQY
. . TRBJ2-7 TRBV29-1 SVEGGVVYEQY
. few TRBJ2-4 TRBV18 ASSSIQSRDGNIQY
. . TRBJ2-6 TRBV9 ASTPGHRTRGANVLT
. few TRBJ1-5 TRBV3-1 ASSQRLSNQPQH
. few TRBJ2-5 TRBV12-3/TRBV12-4 ASNTGSGTQY
TRBD2 once TRBJ2-5 TRBV27 ASSSILAGEETQY
TRBD1 . TRBJ2-7 TRBV10-3 ASTGTGEYEQY
. . TRBJ1-1 TRBV24-1 ATSDGNTEAF
. . TRBJ1-4 TRBV20-1 SAREDTEKLF
. . TRBJ2-7 TRBV4-3 ASSQDLGGGSYYEQY
TRBD2 . TRBJ2-1 TRBV5-1 ASSFSLAGGFDEQF
. . TRBJ1-1 TRBV7-8 ASSLVGLGTEAF
. few TRBJ2-3 TRBV7-9 ASSPREGGQY
. . TRBJ1-3 TRBV29-1 SVTGGAGNTIY
TRBD1 few TRBJ1-5 TRBV28 ASSISGQGGNQPQH
TRBD2 . TRBJ2-1 TRBV20-1 SANKGGRGYNEQF
. few TRBJ1-5 TRBV28 ASSSDRISNQPQH
. few TRBJ1-4 TRBV2 ASSTGFSEKLF
. many TRBJ2-3 TRBV27 ASSFEGATDTQY
. . TRBJ1-5 TRBV7-8 ASSLAGEQGNQPQH
. . TRBJ2-2 TRBV7-9 ASSFKGNTGELF
TRBD1 many TRBJ1-2 TRBV2 ASSRQGANYGYT
TRBD2 . TRBJ2-3 TRBV20-1 SARDPPLASTHTDTQY
TRBD2 . TRBJ2-3 TRBV20-1 SARGTSHASGGVPSTDTQY
TRBD2 many TRBJ2-7 TRBV28 ASSLRSGLALYEQY
TRBD2 . TRBJ2-7 TRBV4-3 ASSQSGSSAYEQY
TRBD1 many TRBJ1-2 TRBV27 ASSRGRGHGYT